This T cell receptor beta chain came from a study of Ad26.COV2.S vaccination and SARS-CoV-2 variants. For the study at large: The vaccine Ad26.COV2.S was put into the muscle once, or twice with 56 days between.

Data came from immunoSEQ multiplex PCR; TCRdb stores just in-frame clones and leaves some out. The data hold some 240,000 clones, with roughly 89% observed a single time. V lost 8 bases and J lost 8, with 12 bases in between. This CDR3 has 10 residues. The V gene's germline CDR1 is GTSNPN and CDR2 SVGIG (reference sequence). Specified treatment: approximately 18 received Ad26.COV2.S at low or high dose, single or two shots; 5 received placebo; per-sample allocation not given. Collection of samples fell on day 63 after the first vaccine or placebo injection. This receptor was taken from a person between 18 and 65 years old who received the Ad26.COV2.S COVID-19 vaccine or a placebo. Sequencing used peripheral blood, obtained in a trial of Ad26.COV2.S vaccine versus placebo. The chain uses TRBV30 and TRBJ1-2; no definite D call. CDR3 protein: CAGGLEGYTF. The CDR3 DNA follows: TGTGCCGGTGGACTAGAAGGCTACACCTTC.